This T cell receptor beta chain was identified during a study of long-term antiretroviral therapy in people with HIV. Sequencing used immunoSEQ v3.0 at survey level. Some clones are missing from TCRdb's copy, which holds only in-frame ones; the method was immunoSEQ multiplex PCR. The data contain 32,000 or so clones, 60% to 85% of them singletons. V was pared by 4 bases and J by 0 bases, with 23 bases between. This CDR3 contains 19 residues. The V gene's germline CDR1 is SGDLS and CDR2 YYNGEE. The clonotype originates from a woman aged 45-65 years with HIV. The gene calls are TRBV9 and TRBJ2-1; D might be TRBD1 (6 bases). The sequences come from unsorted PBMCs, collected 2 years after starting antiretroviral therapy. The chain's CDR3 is CASSLKTDSLRISYNEQFF. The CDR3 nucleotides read TGTGCCAGCAGCTTAAAAACGGACAGCTTAAGGATCTCCTACAATGAGCAGTTCTTC.